This T cell receptor beta chain is drawn from a study of T cells after yellow fever vaccination. Points from the study as a whole: A minor fraction of clonotypes spanned both CD4 and CD8 compartments. Most primary-vaccination clones reappeared after the booster (about 97% CD4, 75% to 90% CD8).

A note on this clonotype: The antigen remains undetermined. Sequence at one end of the junction differs from germline and may be a read error.

Generation of TCR cDNA used 5'RACE template switching (which added a universal primer site and UMIs). TCRdb re-called the 5' RACE reads with MiXCR, one entry per CDR3 protein. The data show about 580,000 distinct CDR3 sequences, 17% seen once. Sequencing was performed on PBMCs, taken about 5 days after the first yellow fever vaccination. The TCR was taken from a man aged 18 to 30 who received the YFV17D yellow fever vaccine.

The CDR3 DNA is TGTGCCAACAGGCAGACAGCGCGCACCCCCTATGGCTACAACTTC. This codes for CANRQTARTPYGYNF. This chain connects TRBV6-1 to TRBJ1-2, with D tentatively TRBD1 (5 bases). This CDR3 has 15 amino acids. Germline CDR1 is MNHNS and CDR2 is SASEGT.